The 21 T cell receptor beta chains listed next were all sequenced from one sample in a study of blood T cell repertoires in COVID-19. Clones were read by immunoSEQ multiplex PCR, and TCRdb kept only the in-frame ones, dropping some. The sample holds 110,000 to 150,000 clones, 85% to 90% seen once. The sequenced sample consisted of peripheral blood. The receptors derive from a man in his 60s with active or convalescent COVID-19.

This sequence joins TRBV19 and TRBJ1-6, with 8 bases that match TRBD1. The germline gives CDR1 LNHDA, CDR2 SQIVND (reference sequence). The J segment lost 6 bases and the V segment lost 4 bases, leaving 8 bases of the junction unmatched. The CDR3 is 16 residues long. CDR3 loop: CASSTGTGLGNSPLHF. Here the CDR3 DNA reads TGTGCCAGTAGTACCGGGACAGGATTAGGTAATTCACCCCTCCACTTT.

In DNA, the CDR3 is TGTGCCAGTAGTCCCGGAAGCGGGCGGGGGAGCTCCTACAATGAGCAGTTCTTC. Protein product: CASSPGSGRGSSYNEQFF. V gene TRBV19 combines with J gene TRBJ2-1, with 7 bases identical to TRBD2. CDR3 length: 18 residues. Germline CDR1 and CDR2: LNHDA and SQIVND (reference sequence). With 5 bases clipped from V and 0 bases from J, the junction kept 13 bases outside the gene matches.

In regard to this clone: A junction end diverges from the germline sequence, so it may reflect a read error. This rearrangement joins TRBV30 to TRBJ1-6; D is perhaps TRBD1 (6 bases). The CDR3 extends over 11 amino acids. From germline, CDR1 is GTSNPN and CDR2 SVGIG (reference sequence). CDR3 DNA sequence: TGCCCGTGGGGGCATAATTCACCCCTCCACTTT. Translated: CPWGHNSPLHF.

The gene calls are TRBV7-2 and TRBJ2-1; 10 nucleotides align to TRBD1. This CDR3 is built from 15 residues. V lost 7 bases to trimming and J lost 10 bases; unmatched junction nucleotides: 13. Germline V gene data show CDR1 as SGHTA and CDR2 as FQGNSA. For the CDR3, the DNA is TGTGCCAGCACCCCCCCTGGGACAGGGGCGCGAGAGCAGTTCTTC. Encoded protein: CASTPPGTGAREQFF. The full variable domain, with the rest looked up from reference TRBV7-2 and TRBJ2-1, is GAGVSQSPSNKVTEKGKDVELRCDPISGHTALYWYRQSLGQGLEFLIYFQGNSAPDKSGLPSDRFSAERTGGSVSTLTIQRTQQEDSAVYLCASTPPGTGAREQFFGPGTRLTVL.

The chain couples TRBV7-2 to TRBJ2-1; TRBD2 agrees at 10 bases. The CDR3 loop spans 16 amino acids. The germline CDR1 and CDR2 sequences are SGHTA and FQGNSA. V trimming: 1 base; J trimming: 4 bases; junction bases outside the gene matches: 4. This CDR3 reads CASSLGGAGGYNEQFF. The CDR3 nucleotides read TGTGCCAGCAGCTTAGGGGGAGCGGGAGGGTACAATGAGCAGTTCTTC.

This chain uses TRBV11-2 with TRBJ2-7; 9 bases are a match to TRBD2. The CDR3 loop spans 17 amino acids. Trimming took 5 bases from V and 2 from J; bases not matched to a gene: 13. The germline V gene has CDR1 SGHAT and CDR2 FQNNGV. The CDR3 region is CASSPRGLLAGPYEQYF. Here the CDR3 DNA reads TGTGCCAGCAGCCCCCGAGGTTTACTAGCGGGTCCCTACGAGCAGTACTTC.

The CDR3 bases are TGTGCCAGCGGGTTGGCGGGGGTACAGGACAATGAGCAGTTCTTC. Amino acid sequence: CASGLAGVQDNEQFF. This chain uses TRBV6-5 with TRBJ2-1, with 7 bases aligning to TRBD2. After removal of 8 bases from V and 5 bases from J, the junction contained 12 bases not matched to a gene. This CDR3 is built from 15 residues. Germline V lookup: CDR1 MNHEY, CDR2 SVGAGI.

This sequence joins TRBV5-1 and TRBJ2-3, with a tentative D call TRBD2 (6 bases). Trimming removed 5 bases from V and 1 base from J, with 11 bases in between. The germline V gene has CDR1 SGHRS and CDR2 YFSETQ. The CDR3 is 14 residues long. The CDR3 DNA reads TGCGCCAGCAGGCTTAGCGGAGGCACAGATACGCAGTATTTT. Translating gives CASRLSGGTDTQYF.

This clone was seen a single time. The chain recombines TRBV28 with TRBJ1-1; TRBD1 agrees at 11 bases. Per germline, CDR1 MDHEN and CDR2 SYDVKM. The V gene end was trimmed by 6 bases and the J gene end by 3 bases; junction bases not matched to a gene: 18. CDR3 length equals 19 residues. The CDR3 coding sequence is TGTGCCAGCAGGCAGATGAGGAGGGACAGGGGGAAGTTGGACACTGAAGCTTTCTTT. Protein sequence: CASRQMRRDRGKLDTEAFF.

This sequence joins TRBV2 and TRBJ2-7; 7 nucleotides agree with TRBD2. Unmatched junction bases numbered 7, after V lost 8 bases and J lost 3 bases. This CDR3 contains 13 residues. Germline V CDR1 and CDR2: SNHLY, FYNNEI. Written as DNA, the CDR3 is TGTGCCAGCCGTCCGGGGGGTAACTACGAGCAGTACTTC. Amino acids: CASRPGGNYEQYF.

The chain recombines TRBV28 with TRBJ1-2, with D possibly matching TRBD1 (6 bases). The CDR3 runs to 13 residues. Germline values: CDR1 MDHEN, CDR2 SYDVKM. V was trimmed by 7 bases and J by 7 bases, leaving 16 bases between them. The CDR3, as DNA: TGTGCCAGCACGCAGGGGCGGTTTGGTGGCTACACCTTC. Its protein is CASTQGRFGGYTF.

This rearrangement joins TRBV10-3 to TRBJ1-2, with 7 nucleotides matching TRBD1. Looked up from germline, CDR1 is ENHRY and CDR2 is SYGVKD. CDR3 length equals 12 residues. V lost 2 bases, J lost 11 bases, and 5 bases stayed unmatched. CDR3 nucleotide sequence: TGTGCCATCAGTGAGGGGACAGCCGGGTACACCTTC. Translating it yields CAISEGTAGYTF.

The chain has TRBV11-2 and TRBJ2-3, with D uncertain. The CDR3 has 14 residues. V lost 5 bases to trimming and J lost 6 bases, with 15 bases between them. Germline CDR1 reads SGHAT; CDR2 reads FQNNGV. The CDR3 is CASSLDQVVDTQYF. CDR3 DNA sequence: TGTGCCAGCAGCCTCGACCAGGTTGTCGATACGCAGTATTTT.

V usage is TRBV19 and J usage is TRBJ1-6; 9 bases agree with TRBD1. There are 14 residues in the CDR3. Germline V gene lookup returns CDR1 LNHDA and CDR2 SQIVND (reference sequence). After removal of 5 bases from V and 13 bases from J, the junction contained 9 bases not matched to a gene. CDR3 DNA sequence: TGTGCCAGTAGTTCCGGACAGGGGCTGCGGCCCCTCCACTTT. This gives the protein CASSSGQGLRPLHF.

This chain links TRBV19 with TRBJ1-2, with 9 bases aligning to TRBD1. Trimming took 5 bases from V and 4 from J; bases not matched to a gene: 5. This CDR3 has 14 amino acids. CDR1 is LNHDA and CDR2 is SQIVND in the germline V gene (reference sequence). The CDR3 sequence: CASSATGGAYGYTF. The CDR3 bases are TGTGCCAGTAGTGCCACAGGGGGCGCCTATGGCTACACCTTC.

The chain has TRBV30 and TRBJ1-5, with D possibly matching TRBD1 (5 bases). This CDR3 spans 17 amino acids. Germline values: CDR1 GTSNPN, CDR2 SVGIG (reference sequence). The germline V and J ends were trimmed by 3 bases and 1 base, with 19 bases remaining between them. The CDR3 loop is CAWRAMGREGSNQPQHF. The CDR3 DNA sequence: TGTGCCTGGAGGGCGATGGGGAGGGAGGGGAGCAATCAGCCCCAGCATTTT. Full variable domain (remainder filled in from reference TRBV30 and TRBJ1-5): SQTIHQWPATLVQPVGSPLSLECTVEGTSNPNLYWYRQAAGRGLQLLFYSVGIGQISSEVPQNLSASRPQDRQFILSSKKLLLSDSGFYLCAWRAMGREGSNQPQHFGDGTRLSIL.

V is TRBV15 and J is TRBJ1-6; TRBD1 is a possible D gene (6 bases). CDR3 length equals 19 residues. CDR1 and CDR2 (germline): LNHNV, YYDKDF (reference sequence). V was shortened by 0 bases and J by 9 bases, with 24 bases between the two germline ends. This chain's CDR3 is CATSRDYLPGGLESSPLHF. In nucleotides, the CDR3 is TGTGCCACCAGCAGAGATTACCTCCCGGGGGGGCTAGAAAGTTCACCCCTCCACTTT.

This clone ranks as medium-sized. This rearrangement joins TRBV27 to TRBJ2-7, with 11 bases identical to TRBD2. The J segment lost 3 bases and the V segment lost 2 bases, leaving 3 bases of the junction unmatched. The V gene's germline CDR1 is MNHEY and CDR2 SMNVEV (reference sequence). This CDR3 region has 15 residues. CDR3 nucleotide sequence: TGTGCCAGCAGTTTACTAGCGGGGGGCTTCTACGAGCAGTACTTC. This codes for CASSLLAGGFYEQYF.

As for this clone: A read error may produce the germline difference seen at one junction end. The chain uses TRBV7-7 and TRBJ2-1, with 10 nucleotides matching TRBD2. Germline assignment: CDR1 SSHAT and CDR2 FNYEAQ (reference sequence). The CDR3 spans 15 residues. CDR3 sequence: CASSPYPAGGNEQFF. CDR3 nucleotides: TGTGCTAGCAGCCCTTACCCAGCGGGGGGGAATGAGCAGTTCTTC.

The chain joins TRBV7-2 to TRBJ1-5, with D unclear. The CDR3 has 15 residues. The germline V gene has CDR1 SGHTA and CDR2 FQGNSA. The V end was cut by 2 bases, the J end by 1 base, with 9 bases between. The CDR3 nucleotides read TGTGCCAGCAGCTTAAATGGGCAGAGCAATCAGCCCCAGCATTTT. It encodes CASSLNGQSNQPQHF.

The CDR3 sequence is CASSSGQYNSPLHF. The CDR3 DNA sequence: TGTGCCAGCAGCTCAGGACAGTATAATTCACCCCTCCACTTT. The gene calls are TRBV27 and TRBJ1-6, with D tentatively TRBD1 (6 bases). Per the germline V gene, CDR1 is MNHEY and CDR2 is SMNVEV (reference sequence). This CDR3 has 14 residues. V was cut by 6 bases and J by 4 bases, with 10 bases left in between.